Listed below are T cell receptor beta chains from one sample, sequenced in a study of cytomegalovirus exposure and HLA in healthy donors. Using immunoSEQ multiplex PCR, the repertoire was profiled, and TCRdb retains in-frame clones only, with some absent. The specimen's table records roughly 55,000 clones. The specimen sequenced was PBMCs. All receptors come from a woman between 50 and 59 years old in good health and CMV-seropositive. The CDR3 runs from the conserved cysteine through the conserved F or W.

v_call	j_call	cdr3_aa
TRBV19	TRBJ1-1	CASSGPQGALSTEAFF
TRBV5-1	TRBJ1-2	CASSFGLYGYTF
TRBV5-5	TRBJ1-1	CASLPTGGLTEAFF
TRBV30	TRBJ2-5	CAWSVWGPGGETQYF
TRBV19	TRBJ1-5	CATIGSGQGLYQPQHF
TRBV18	TRBJ2-6	CASSPGQLSSGANVLTF
TRBV4-1	TRBJ2-6	CASSQVAGGANVLTF
TRBV30	TRBJ1-3	CAWSRQVTGDTIYF
TRBV6-1	TRBJ1-2	CASTEGQNYGYTF
TRBV4-3	TRBJ1-2	CASSLGQGQGGYTF
TRBV30	TRBJ2-1	CAWTKRGGQYNEQFF
TRBV9	TRBJ2-1	CASSVLAGIGNEQFF
TRBV5-4	TRBJ2-3	CASSERSLDTQYF
TRBV18	TRBJ2-7	CASSSGTSYEQYF
TRBV4-1	TRBJ2-7	CASSLTPGFYEQYF
TRBV6-5	TRBJ2-3	CASSYSGTTSTDTQYF
TRBV25-1	TRBJ2-7	CASSPTRTGGRYEQYF
TRBV11-2	TRBJ1-1	CASTPGGGNTEAFF
TRBV30	TRBJ2-7	CAWSALLADSSYEQYF
TRBV13	TRBJ1-1	CALRQGGGWFPQNTEAFF
TRBV10-2	TRBJ1-5	CASRFGQGNQPQHF
TRBV6-6	TRBJ1-1	CASSDTGRGVTEAFF
TRBV28	TRBJ2-5	CASRSGGAETQYF
TRBV19	TRBJ1-5	CASDRGIWEPQHF
TRBV7-6	TRBJ2-1	CASSRRGTAGTSLINEQFF
TRBV4-3	TRBJ1-2	CASSPDNRPYGYTF
TRBV5-4	TRBJ2-7	CASSLGTESYEQYF
TRBV7-3	TRBJ2-1	CASSLTSGRNEQFF